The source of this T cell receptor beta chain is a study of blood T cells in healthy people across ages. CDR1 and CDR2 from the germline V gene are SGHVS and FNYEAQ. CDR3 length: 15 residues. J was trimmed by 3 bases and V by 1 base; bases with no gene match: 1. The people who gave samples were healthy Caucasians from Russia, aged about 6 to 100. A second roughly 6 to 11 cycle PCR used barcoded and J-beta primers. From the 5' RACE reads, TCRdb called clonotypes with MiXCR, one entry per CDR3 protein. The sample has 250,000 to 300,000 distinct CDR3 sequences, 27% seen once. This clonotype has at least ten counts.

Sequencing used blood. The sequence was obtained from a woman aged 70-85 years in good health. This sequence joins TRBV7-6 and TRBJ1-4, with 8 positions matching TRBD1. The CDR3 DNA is TGTGCCAGCAGCTTAGGGACAGGGTCTAATGAAAAACTGTTTTTT. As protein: CASSLGTGSNEKLFF.